This TCR beta chain emerged from a study of glioma-infiltrating T cells. Using RNA template, CDR3s of TCR alpha and beta were amplified with iRepertoire arm-PCR. For one-step reverse transcription and amplification, 100-400 ng of tissue mRNA or PBMC total RNA was used. TCRdb re-derived calls from the multiplex PCR reads in MiXCR, one entry per CDR3 protein. Of tens of thousands of distinct CDR3 sequences listed, approximately 42% are singletons. CDR3 length: 15 residues. CDR1 and CDR2 from the germline V gene are SGHRS and YFSETQ. Trimming cost V 4 bases and J 1 base, with 15 bases left between them. On this clonotype itself: A much more abundant neighbour one base away suggests this may be a read error. Here the CDR3 omits its conserved ending phenylalanine or tryptophan, so a read error is the likely source.

This sequence was found in a human donor with low-grade glioma or glioblastoma, undergoing nonglioma brain surgery, or in good health (not recorded which). The chain carries TRBV5-1 and TRBJ2-7; a weak D match, TRBD1 (6 bases). Sequenced sample: glioma tissue, nonneoplastic brain tissue, or PBMCs (not recorded which). This chain's CDR3 is CASSKSGTQSYEQYL. CDR3 nucleotides: TGCGCCAGCAGCAAGTCCGGGACACAGTCCTACGAGCAGTACCTC.